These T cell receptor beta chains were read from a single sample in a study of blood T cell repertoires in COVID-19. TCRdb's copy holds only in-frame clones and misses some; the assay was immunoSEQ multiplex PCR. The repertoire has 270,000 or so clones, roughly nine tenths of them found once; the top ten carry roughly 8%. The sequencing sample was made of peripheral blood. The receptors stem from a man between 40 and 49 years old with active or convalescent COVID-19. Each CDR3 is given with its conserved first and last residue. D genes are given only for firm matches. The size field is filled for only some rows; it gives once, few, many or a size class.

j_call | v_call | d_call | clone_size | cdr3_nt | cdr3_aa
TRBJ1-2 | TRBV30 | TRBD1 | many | TGTGCCTGGACGCTTCGGGACAGGGGGTATGGCTACACCTTC | CAWTLRDRGYGYTF
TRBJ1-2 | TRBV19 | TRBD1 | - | TGTGCCAGTAGGAGGGGGTGGACAGGGGGCGCGGATGGCTACACCTTC | CASRRGWTGGADGYTF
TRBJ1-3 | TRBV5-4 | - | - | TGTGCCAGCAGCCCCGGGGGGGGGCTTCCTGGAAACACCATATATTTT | CASSPGGGLPGNTIYF
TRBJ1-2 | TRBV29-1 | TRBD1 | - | TGCAGCGTGGACAGGGCCTATGGCTACACCTTC | CSVDRAYGYTF
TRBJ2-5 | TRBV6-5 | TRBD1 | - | TGTGCCAGCAGGGGGGGACAGGGCGAAGAGACCCAGTACTTC | CASRGGQGEETQYF
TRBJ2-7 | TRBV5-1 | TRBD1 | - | TGCGCCAGCAGGGGACAGGGGAGCCACGAGCAGTACTTC | CASRGQGSHEQYF
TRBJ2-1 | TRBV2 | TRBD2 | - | TGTGCCAGCAGGATCGCTAGCGGGGGGGACAATGAGCAGTTCTTC | CASRIASGGDNEQFF
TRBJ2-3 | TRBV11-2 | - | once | TGTGCCAGCAGCTTAACTTTTGCGGGGCGGGATACGCAGTATTTT | CASSLTFAGRDTQYF
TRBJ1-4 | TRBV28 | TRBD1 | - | TGTGCCAGCACTTCTCAGAGGGGGCCCGGTGAAAAACTGTTTTTT | CASTSQRGPGEKLFF
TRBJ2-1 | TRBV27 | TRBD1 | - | TGTGCCAGCCACCCCTGGGACAGGGGTTACAATGAGCAGTTCTTC | CASHPWDRGYNEQFF
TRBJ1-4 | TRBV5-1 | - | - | TGCGCCAGCAGCGGGGGAGGCCGGAATAATGAAAAACTGTTTTTT | CASSGGGRNNEKLFF
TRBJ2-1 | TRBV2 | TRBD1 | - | TGTGCCAGCAGGGGACAGGGGGGCTCCTACAATGAGCAGTTCTTC | CASRGQGGSYNEQFF
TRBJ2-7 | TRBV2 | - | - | TGTGCCAGCCACCCGAGCACAGGACTATACGAGCAGTACTTC | CASHPSTGLYEQYF
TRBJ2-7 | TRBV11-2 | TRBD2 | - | TGTGCCAGCAGCCCATTCTTGGGCGGGGGGGACTACGAGCAGTACTTC | CASSPFLGGGDYEQYF
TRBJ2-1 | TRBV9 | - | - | TGTGCCAGCAGCGCAGTAGATTGGGCCGGCAATGAGCAGTTCTTC | CASSAVDWAGNEQFF
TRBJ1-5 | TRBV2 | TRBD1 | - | TGTGCCAGCAGTCGGGACAGTCAGGGTGGTCAGCCCCAGCATTTT | CASSRDSQGGQPQHF
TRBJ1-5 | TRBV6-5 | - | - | TGTGCCAGCAGTTACCACCAGGGTGGCAATCAGCCCCAGCATTTT | CASSYHQGGNQPQHF
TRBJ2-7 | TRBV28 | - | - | TGTGCCAGCAGAGGCCAGGTTAAATACGAGCAGTACTTC | CASRGQVKYEQYF
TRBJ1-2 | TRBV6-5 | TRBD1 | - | TGTGCCAGCAGCTCCGGGACAGGGTTTGGCTACACCTTC | CASSSGTGFGYTF
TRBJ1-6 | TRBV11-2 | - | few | TGTGCCAGCAGCTTAGATAGACCGGAGCCCCTCCACTTT | CASSLDRPEPLHF
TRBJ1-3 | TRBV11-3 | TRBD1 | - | TGTGCCAGCAGAAGGGGGACAGACTCTGGAAACACCATATATTTT | CASRRGTDSGNTIYF
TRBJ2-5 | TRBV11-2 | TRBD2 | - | TGTGCCAGCAGTCCCCGGGGGGGAGAGGAGACCCAGTACTTC | CASSPRGGEETQYF
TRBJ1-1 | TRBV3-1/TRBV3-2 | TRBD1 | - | TGTGCCAGCAGCCGTGCAGGGGGAGGCACTGAAGCTTTCTTT | CASSRAGGGTEAFF
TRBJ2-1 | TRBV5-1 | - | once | TGCGCCAGCAGCTTGGCCGAAGTCCAGGCATACAATGAGCAGTTCTTC | CASSLAEVQAYNEQFF
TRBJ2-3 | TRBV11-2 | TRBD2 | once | TGTGCCAGCAGCTCCTTACTAGCGGGAGACCCCTTCACAGATACGCAGTATTTT | CASSSLLAGDPFTDTQYF
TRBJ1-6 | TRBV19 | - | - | TGTGCCAGTAGTATATCAGGCAGGGGTAATTCACCCCTCCACTTT | CASSISGRGNSPLHF
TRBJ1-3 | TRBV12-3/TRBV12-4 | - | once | TGTGCCACCTCAATTGGCACAGGAAACACCATATATTTT | CATSIGTGNTIYF
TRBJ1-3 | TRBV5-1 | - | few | TGCGCCAGCAGCTTGGTGGGGGCTTCTGGAAACACCATATATTTT | CASSLVGASGNTIYF
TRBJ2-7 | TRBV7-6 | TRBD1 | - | TGTGCCAGCAGCTCCAACGACAGGGGGCTGAGTGAGCAGTACTTC | CASSSNDRGLSEQYF
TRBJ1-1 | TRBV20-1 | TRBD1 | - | TGCAGTGCTAGTCTGCGGGACAGGGCCACTGAAGCTTTCTTT | CSASLRDRATEAFF
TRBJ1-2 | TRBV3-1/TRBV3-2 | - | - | TGTGCCAGCAGCCAAGTATTCCCTGACTATGGCTACACCTTC | CASSQVFPDYGYTF
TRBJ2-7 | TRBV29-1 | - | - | TGCAGCGTTGAACCGGACATTGGCTACGAGCAGTACTTC | CSVEPDIGYEQYF
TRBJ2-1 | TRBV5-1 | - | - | TGCGCCAGCAGCTTGGATCCCGGGGGAGAATACAATGAGCAGTTCTTC | CASSLDPGGEYNEQFF
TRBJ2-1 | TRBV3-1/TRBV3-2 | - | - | TGTGCCAGCAGCCAGAGACAGGCCAATGAGCAGTTCTTC | CASSQRQANEQFF
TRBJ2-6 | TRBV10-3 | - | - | TGTGCCATCAGAGGGGGTTCTGGGGCCAACGTCCTGACTTTC | CAIRGGSGANVLTF
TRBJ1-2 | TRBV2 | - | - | TGTGCCAGCAGTAGGGAGGGAAGGGGTAACGGCTACACCTTC | CASSREGRGNGYTF
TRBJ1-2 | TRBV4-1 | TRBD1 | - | TGCGCCAGCAGCCAAGATATCTCAGGGGGCTATGGCTACACCTTC | CASSQDISGGYGYTF
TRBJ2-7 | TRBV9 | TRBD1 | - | TGTGCCAGCAGCGATCACAGGGGTTCCGAGCAGTACTTC | CASSDHRGSEQYF
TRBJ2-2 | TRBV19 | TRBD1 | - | TGTGCCACCCGCCGGGACAGGGTTAACACCGGGGAGCTGTTTTTT | CATRRDRVNTGELFF
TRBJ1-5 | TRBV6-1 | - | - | TGTGCCAGCAGTGAAGCGGGGGGGGATCAGCCCCAGCATTTT | CASSEAGGDQPQHF
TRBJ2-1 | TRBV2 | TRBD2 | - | TGTGCCAGCTGGGGACAGGGACTAGCGGGGGCCTCCTCCTACAATGAGCAGTTCTTC | CASWGQGLAGASSYNEQFF
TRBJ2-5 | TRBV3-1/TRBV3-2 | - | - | TGTGCCAGCAGCCAAGATATTTCGGGTGGAGCGGGCGCACGGGAGACCCAGTACTTC | CASSQDISGGAGARETQYF
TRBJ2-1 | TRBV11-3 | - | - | TGTGCCAGCAGCTCTAACGATAGGGGGAATGAGCAGTTCTTC | CASSSNDRGNEQFF
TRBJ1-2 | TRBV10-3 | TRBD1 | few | TGTGCCATCAGTGAGTCACAGGGGTATGACTATGGCTACACCTTC | CAISESQGYDYGYTF
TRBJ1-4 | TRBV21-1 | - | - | TGTGCCAGCAGCAAAGCTGATCCAGGGTGGGCTAATGAAAAACTGTTTTTT | CASSKADPGWANEKLFF
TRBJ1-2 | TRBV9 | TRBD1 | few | TGTGCCAGCAGCTCTCGGACAGGGGGAGAGGGTTATGGCTACACCTTC | CASSSRTGGEGYGYTF
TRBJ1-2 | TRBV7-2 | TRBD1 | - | TGTGCCAGCAGCTTACAGGGGGCACGGGGCTACACCTTC | CASSLQGARGYTF
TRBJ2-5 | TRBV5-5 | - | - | TGTGCCAGCAGCTTGGGTCCAGGTCCCGAAGAGACCCAGTACTTC | CASSLGPGPEETQYF
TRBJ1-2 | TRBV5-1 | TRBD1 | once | TGCGCCAGCAGCTTGGGAGACAGGGAGTACTATGGCTACACCTTC | CASSLGDREYYGYTF
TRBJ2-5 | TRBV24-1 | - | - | TGTGCCACCAGTGATCCCCGGAACAGTCAAGAGACCCAGTACTTC | CATSDPRNSQETQYF